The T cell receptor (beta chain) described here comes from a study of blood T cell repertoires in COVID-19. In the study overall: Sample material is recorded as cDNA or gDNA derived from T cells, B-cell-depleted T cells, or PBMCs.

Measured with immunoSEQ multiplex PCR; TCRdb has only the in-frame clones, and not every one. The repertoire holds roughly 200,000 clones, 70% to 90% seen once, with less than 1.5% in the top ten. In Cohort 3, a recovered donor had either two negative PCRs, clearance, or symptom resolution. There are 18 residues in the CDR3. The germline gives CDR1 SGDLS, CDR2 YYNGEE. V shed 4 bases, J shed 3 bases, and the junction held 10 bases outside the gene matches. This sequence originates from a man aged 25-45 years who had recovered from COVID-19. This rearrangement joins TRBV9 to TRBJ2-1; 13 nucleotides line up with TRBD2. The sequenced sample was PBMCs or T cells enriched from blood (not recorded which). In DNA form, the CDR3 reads TGTGCCAGCAGCTTATACACTAGCGGGGGGGCCTACTACAATGAGCAGTTCTTC. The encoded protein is CASSLYTSGGAYYNEQFF.